This TCR beta chain was identified in a study of identifying expanded T cells in peripheral blood (dated by TCRdb to about 2019). Context from the whole study: Technical replicates were generated by sequencing separate aliquots of the same genomic DNA pool, and four replicates were compared pairwise. Results and caveats for the whole study, not just this receptor: The authors expected that over much longer intervals, such as months to years, biological variance in healthy repertoires might increase even further. The beta-binomial model significantly reduced the number of clones called differentially abundant and the false-positive rate across all healthy-donor time intervals. Approximately 1.2 differentially abundant clones were flagged by the binomial model between technical replicates, whereas about 15 and 18 were flagged over approximately two weeks and four weeks, respectively. In all healthy donors, the variance in clone template counts between samples taken two to three weeks apart rose significantly as total template count increased.

Note on this clone: Its cognate antigen has yet to be identified. No base qualities exist here, and no much larger clone lies one base off it.

The immunoSEQ Assay, which relies on bias-controlled multiplex PCR amplification of genomic DNA, was used to profile TCRbeta CDR3 regions. Under the source paper's analysis protocol: The absolute abundance of each unique TCRbeta CDR3 region was quantified after sequences were collapsed and filtered. Differential abundance was tested with a binomial (Fisher-equivalent) model and with a beta-binomial model adding time-dependent variance fitted from healthy donors. Clones with fewer than 5 combined templates were removed, and a clone was called differentially abundant if the clone's Benjamini-Hochberg FDR was below 0.01. In the beta-binomial model, variance was expressed as a function of the total template count across the two samples, in the form v = (b*log(k)+a)^2. Held by TCRdb, this immuneACCESS table contains in-frame sequences only and omits some clones. Under half of the omission traces to an unresolved V gene where checked; the cause of the rest is unknown. The DNA was the basis for D and trimming; V, J and clone size are from that table. This sample comprises 70,000 to 100,000 clones, almost 90% of them detected only once. 3.9% of the sample is in the top ten clones.

The germline V gene (reference sequence) yields MNHEY for CDR1 and SMNVEV for CDR2. The CDR3 starts with the cysteine, ends with the phenylalanine, and has 15 residues. The retained sequence is limited to the CDR3, 45 bases, with the frame set at the first base. The junction shows trimming of 6 bases on V and 2 bases on J, and the gene matches do not reach 4 bases of it. No immune events, such as infections, were documented for the healthy donors during the collection period. Time-dependent variance in a beta-binomial model of T-cell clone differential abundance was calibrated using healthy-donor blood repertoires as a training cohort. There were about ten healthy donors in the training cohort, of whom 3 were female and 7 were male. On average the donors were approximately 42 years old, and their ages spanned roughly 29 to 70 years. Obtained from a commercial supplier, whole blood was collected from each healthy donor at three time points set two weeks apart. For immunosequencing, genomic DNA was extracted from unsorted whole blood.

The origin of this receptor is a person aged 18 to 70 in good health. The chain couples TRBV27 to TRBJ2-1; 10 bases in the junction line up with TRBD2. Sequencing input: blood. This receptor carries the CDR3 CASSTLAGAYNEQFF. The sequence in DNA is TGTGCCAGCAGCACTCTAGCGGGGGCCTACAATGAGCAGTTCTTC.